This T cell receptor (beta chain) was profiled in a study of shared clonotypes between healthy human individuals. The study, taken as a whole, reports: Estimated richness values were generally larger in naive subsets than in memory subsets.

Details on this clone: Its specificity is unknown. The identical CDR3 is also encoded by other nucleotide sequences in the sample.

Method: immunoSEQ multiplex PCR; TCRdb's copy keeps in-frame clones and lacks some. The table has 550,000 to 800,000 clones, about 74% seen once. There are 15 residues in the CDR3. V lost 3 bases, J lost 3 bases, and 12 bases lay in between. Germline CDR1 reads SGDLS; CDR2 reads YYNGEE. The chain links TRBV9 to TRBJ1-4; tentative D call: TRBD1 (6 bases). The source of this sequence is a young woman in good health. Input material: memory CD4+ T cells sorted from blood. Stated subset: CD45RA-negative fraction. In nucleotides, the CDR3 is TGTGCCAGCAGCGACCCGACAGGAGCTAATGAAAAACTGTTTTTT. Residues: CASSDPTGANEKLFF. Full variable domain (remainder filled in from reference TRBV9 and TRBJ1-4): DSGVTQTPKHLITATGQRVTLRCSPRSGDLSVYWYQQSLDQGLQFLIQYYNGEERAKGNILERFSAQQFPDLHSELNLSSLELGDSALYFCASSDPTGANEKLFFGSGTQLSVL.